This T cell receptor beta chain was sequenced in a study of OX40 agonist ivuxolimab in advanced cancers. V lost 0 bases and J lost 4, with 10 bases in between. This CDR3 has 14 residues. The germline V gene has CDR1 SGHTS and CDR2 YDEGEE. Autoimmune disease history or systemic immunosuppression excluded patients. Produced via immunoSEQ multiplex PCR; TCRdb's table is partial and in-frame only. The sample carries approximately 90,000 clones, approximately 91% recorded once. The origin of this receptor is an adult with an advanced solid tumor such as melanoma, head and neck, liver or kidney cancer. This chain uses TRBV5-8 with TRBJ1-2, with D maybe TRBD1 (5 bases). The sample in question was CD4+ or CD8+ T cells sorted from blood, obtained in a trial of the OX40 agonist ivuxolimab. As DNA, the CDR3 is TGTGCCAGCAGCTTGGGACCCGGGGCCTATGGCTACACCTTC. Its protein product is CASSLGPGAYGYTF.